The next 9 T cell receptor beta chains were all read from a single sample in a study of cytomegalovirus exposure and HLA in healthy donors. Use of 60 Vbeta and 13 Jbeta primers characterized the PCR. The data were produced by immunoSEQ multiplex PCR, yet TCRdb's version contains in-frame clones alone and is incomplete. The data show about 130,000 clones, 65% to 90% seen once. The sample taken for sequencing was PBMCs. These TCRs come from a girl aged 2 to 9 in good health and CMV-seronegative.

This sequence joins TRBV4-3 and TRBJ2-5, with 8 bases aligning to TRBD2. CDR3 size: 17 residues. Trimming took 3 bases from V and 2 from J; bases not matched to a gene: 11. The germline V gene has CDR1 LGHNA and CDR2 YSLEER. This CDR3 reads CASSQATSGAFQETQYF. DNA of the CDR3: TGCGCCAGCAGCCAGGCCACTAGCGGAGCCTTTCAAGAGACCCAGTACTTC.

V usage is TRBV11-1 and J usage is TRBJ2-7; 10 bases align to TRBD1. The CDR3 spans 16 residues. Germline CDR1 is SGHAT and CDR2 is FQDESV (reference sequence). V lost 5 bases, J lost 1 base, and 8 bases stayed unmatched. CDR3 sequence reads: CASSRQGQGTSYEQYF. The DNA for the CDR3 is TGTGCCAGCAGCAGACAGGGACAGGGGACTTCCTACGAGCAGTACTTC.

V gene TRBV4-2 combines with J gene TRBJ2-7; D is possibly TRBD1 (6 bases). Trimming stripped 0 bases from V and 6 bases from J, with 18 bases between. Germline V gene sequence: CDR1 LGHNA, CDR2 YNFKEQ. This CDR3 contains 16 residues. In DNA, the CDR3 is TGTGCCAGCAGCCAAGATTACAACAGGGCTCGATCCGAGCAGTACTTC. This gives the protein CASSQDYNRARSEQYF.

DNA of the CDR3: TGTGCCAGCTCACCCCAACCGGGACAGTTCTCCTACGAGCAGTACTTC. Encoded protein: CASSPQPGQFSYEQYF. The V call is TRBV18, the J call TRBJ2-7; 7 bases are shared with TRBD1. CDR3 length: 16 amino acids. Germline V gives CDR1 KGHSH, CDR2 LQKENI. V shed 3 bases and J 0 bases; nucleotides not matched to a gene: 8. The full variable domain, rest sourced from reference TRBV18 and TRBJ2-7, is NAGVMQNPRHLVRRRGQEARLRCSPMKGHSHVYWYRQLPEEGLKFMVYLQKENIIDESGMPKERFSAEFPKEGPSILRIQQVVRGDSAAYFCASSPQPGQFSYEQYFGPGTRLTVT.

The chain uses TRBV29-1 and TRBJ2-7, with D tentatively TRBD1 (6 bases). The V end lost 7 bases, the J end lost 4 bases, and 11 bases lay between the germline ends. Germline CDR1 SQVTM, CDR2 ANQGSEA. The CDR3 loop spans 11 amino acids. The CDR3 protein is CSGGQSYEQYF. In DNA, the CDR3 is TGCAGCGGAGGACAGTCTTACGAGCAGTACTTC.

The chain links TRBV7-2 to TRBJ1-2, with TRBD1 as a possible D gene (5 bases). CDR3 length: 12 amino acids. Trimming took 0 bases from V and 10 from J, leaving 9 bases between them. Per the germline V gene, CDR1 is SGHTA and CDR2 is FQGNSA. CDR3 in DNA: TGTGCCAGCAGCTTAGCGCAGGGCCTCTACACCTTC. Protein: CASSLAQGLYTF.

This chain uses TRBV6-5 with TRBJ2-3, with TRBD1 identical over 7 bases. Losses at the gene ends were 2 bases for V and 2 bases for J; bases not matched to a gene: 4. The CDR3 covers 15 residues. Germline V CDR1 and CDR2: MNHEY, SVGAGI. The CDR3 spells CASSYRQGDTDTQYF. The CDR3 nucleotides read TGTGCCAGCAGTTACCGGCAGGGGGACACAGATACGCAGTATTTT.

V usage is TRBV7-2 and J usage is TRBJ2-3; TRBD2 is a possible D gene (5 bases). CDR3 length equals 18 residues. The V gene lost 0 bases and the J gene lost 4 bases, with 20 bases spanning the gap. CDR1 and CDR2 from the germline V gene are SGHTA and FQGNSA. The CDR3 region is CASSLAPSGVGSADTQYF. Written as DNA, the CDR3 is TGTGCCAGCAGCTTAGCGCCCAGCGGAGTCGGCAGCGCAGATACGCAGTATTTT.

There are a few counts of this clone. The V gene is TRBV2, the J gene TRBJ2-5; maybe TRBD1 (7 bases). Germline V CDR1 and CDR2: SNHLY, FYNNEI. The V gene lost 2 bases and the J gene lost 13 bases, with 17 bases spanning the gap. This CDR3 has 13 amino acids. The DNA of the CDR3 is TGTGCCAGCAGTGAAAGGGGCAGGGGGGCTGGGTACTTC. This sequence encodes CASSERGRGAGYF.